The table lists the clone carrying this T cell receptor (beta chain) with many counts. Its cognate antigen is unknown. Sequenced by immunoSEQ multiplex PCR; TCRdb stores in-frame clones only, minus some. The repertoire has 25,000 to 35,000 clones, none seen only once; the ten largest take under 3%. V lost 8 bases, J lost 2 bases, and 7 bases lay in between. This CDR3 is 12 amino acids long. CDR1 is MDHEN and CDR2 is SYDVKM in the germline V gene. This entry comes from a study of T cells after posttransplantation cyclophosphamide. The study's findings and limits: Later post-transplant blood repertoires were often dominated by donor CD8+ memory clones.

Sequencing input: PBMCs. This TCR came from a woman in her sixties or seventies in good health, CMV-negative, and a related stem cell transplant donor. The chain couples TRBV28 to TRBJ2-1; D perhaps matches TRBD1 (5 bases). For the CDR3, the DNA is TGTGCCAGCCTGGGGCCCTACAATGAGCAGTTCTTC. Its translation: CASLGPYNEQFF. Drawing the rest from reference TRBV28 and TRBJ2-1, the complete variable domain is DVKVTQSSRYLVKRTGEKVFLECVQDMDHENMFWYRQDPGLGLRLIYFSYDVKMKEKGDIPEGYSVSREKKERFSLILESASTNQTSMYLCASLGPYNEQFFGPGTRLTVL.